This is a list of T cell receptor beta chains from one sample in a study of cytomegalovirus exposure and HLA in healthy donors. Produced via immunoSEQ multiplex PCR; TCRdb's table is partial and in-frame only. The sample table sets out more than 130,000 clones. The sequencing input was PBMCs. These receptors all come from a man aged 40-50 years in good health and CMV-seronegative. The CDR3 runs from the conserved cysteine through the conserved F or W. The D gene is left open where the match is weak.

v_call: TRBV5-1
j_call: TRBJ1-1
cdr3_length: 12
d_call: -
cdr3_nt: TGCGCCAGCAGGGCGGAGGGTACTGAAGCTTTCTTT
cdr3_aa: CASRAEGTEAFF

v_call: TRBV18
j_call: TRBJ2-5
cdr3_length: 14
d_call: -
cdr3_nt: TGTGCCAGCTCACTTCGTGCAGATAAAGAGACCCAGTACTTC
cdr3_aa: CASSLRADKETQYF

v_call: TRBV7-2
j_call: TRBJ1-6
cdr3_length: 15
d_call: TRBD1
cdr3_nt: TGTGCCAGCAACCCCACGGGACAGGGGAATTCACCCCTCCACTTT
cdr3_aa: CASNPTGQGNSPLHF

v_call: TRBV7-2
j_call: TRBJ2-3
cdr3_length: 15
d_call: -
cdr3_nt: TGTGCCAGCGCCTTCACTAGGGGGAGCACAGATACGCAGTATTTT
cdr3_aa: CASAFTRGSTDTQYF

v_call: TRBV5-1
j_call: TRBJ2-7
cdr3_length: 13
d_call: TRBD2
cdr3_nt: TGCGCCAGCAGCTTGGGCGGGAGGAACGAGCAGTACTTC
cdr3_aa: CASSLGGRNEQYF

v_call: TRBV7-2
j_call: TRBJ1-2
cdr3_length: 17
d_call: -
cdr3_nt: TGTGCCAGCAGCCCCACGGGACTAGGGGGGGCTAACTATGGCTACACCTTC
cdr3_aa: CASSPTGLGGANYGYTF

v_call: TRBV15
j_call: TRBJ2-2
cdr3_length: 14
d_call: -
cdr3_nt: TGTGCCACCAGCAGAGATGTGAGGGCAGGGGAGCTGTTTTTT
cdr3_aa: CATSRDVRAGELFF

v_call: TRBV27
j_call: TRBJ1-2
cdr3_length: 13
d_call: -
cdr3_nt: TGTGCCAGCAGTTCGGGGTCTGGGTATGGCTACACCTTC
cdr3_aa: CASSSGSGYGYTF

v_call: TRBV6-1
j_call: TRBJ2-7
cdr3_length: 16
d_call: -
cdr3_nt: TGTGCCAGCAGTGAAGCGCTTCTTGGACAGTATTACGAGCAGTACTTC
cdr3_aa: CASSEALLGQYYEQYF

v_call: TRBV6-5
j_call: TRBJ2-3
cdr3_length: 15
d_call: TRBD1
cdr3_nt: TGTGCCAGCAGCTCCGGACAGGGGACTGTTGGTACGCAGTATTTT
cdr3_aa: CASSSGQGTVGTQYF

v_call: TRBV15
j_call: TRBJ1-1
cdr3_length: 14
d_call: -
cdr3_nt: TGTGCCACCAGCAGGCGACAGCCCAACACTGAAGCTTTCTTT
cdr3_aa: CATSRRQPNTEAFF

v_call: TRBV29-1
j_call: TRBJ2-2
cdr3_length: 15
d_call: TRBD1
cdr3_nt: TGCAGCGTTGGGGCCGGGACAGGGAACACCGGGGAGCTGTTTTTT
cdr3_aa: CSVGAGTGNTGELFF

v_call: TRBV5-8
j_call: TRBJ2-7
cdr3_length: 19
d_call: TRBD2
cdr3_nt: TGTGCCAGCAGCTTGGGCTGGCGACTAGCCGGGGGAGGGTCCTACGAGCAGTACTTC
cdr3_aa: CASSLGWRLAGGGSYEQYF

v_call: TRBV6-1
j_call: TRBJ1-1
cdr3_length: 12
d_call: -
cdr3_nt: TGTGCCAGTGTTGGGGGGGGGTATGCAGCTTTCTTT
cdr3_aa: CASVGGGYAAFF

v_call: TRBV7-3
j_call: TRBJ2-3
cdr3_length: 14
d_call: TRBD2
cdr3_nt: TGTGCCAGCAGCTCCTCGGGGGGATCAGATACGCAGTATTTT
cdr3_aa: CASSSSGGSDTQYF

v_call: TRBV19
j_call: TRBJ2-3
cdr3_length: 16
d_call: -
cdr3_nt: TGTGCCAGTAGTATCAACCTCCTAGCACCCACAGATACGCAGTATTTT
cdr3_aa: CASSINLLAPTDTQYF

v_call: TRBV28
j_call: TRBJ1-2
cdr3_length: 14
d_call: TRBD1
cdr3_nt: TGTGCCAGCAGGGCTACAGGGGGCGCCTCTGGCTACACCTTC
cdr3_aa: CASRATGGASGYTF

v_call: TRBV6-1
j_call: TRBJ2-7
cdr3_length: 14
d_call: TRBD1
cdr3_nt: TGTGCCAGCAGTGAAGGGGACAGGTGGTACGAGCAGTACTTC
cdr3_aa: CASSEGDRWYEQYF

v_call: TRBV6-5
j_call: TRBJ1-2
cdr3_length: 13
d_call: TRBD1
cdr3_nt: TGTGCCAGCAGCCTCACTACAGGGGATGGCTACACCTTC
cdr3_aa: CASSLTTGDGYTF

v_call: TRBV7-9
j_call: TRBJ2-1
cdr3_length: 15
d_call: TRBD2
cdr3_nt: TGTGCCAGCAGCTTAATGAGGGGACTACAAGGGGAGCAGTTCTTC
cdr3_aa: CASSLMRGLQGEQFF

v_call: TRBV9
j_call: TRBJ2-7
cdr3_length: 13
d_call: -
cdr3_nt: TGTGCCAGCAGCCCCTGGGGGCGCAACGAGCAGTACTTC
cdr3_aa: CASSPWGRNEQYF

v_call: TRBV2
j_call: TRBJ1-2
cdr3_length: 13
d_call: TRBD1
cdr3_nt: TGTGCCAGCAGTCAGGGGGCCGACTATGGCTACACCTTC
cdr3_aa: CASSQGADYGYTF

v_call: TRBV29-1
j_call: TRBJ1-2
cdr3_length: 11
d_call: -
cdr3_nt: TGCAGCGTTGTAGGGGTATATGGCTACACCTTC
cdr3_aa: CSVVGVYGYTF

v_call: TRBV28
j_call: TRBJ2-1
cdr3_length: 16
d_call: TRBD2
cdr3_nt: TGTGCCAGCCCGCCAAGCGGGGTAGAGCGCTACAATGAGCAGTTCTTC
cdr3_aa: CASPPSGVERYNEQFF

v_call: TRBV5-8
j_call: TRBJ1-3
cdr3_length: 13
d_call: -
cdr3_nt: TGTGCCAGCAGCTGGGGACACAAAAACACCATATATTTT
cdr3_aa: CASSWGHKNTIYF

v_call: TRBV19
j_call: TRBJ1-5
cdr3_length: 13
d_call: -
cdr3_nt: TGTGCCAGTAGTATAGGAGGGAACCAGCCCCAGCATTTT
cdr3_aa: CASSIGGNQPQHF

v_call: TRBV29-1
j_call: TRBJ1-1
cdr3_length: 13
d_call: -
cdr3_nt: TGCAGCGTTGAACGAGGGATGAACACTGAAGCTTTCTTT
cdr3_aa: CSVERGMNTEAFF

v_call: TRBV5-6
j_call: TRBJ2-7
cdr3_length: 14
d_call: -
cdr3_nt: TGTGCCAGCGCTCCGCGTAGCGCGGACTACGAGCAGTACTTC
cdr3_aa: CASAPRSADYEQYF

v_call: TRBV7-2
j_call: TRBJ1-1
cdr3_length: 13
d_call: -
cdr3_nt: TGTGCCAGCAGCTTAGGACAGAACACTGAAGCTTTCTTT
cdr3_aa: CASSLGQNTEAFF

v_call: TRBV5-4
j_call: TRBJ2-7
cdr3_length: 15
d_call: -
cdr3_nt: TGTGCCAGCAGCCCCCCCCTAGCGAAGGTCTACGAGCAGTACTTC
cdr3_aa: CASSPPLAKVYEQYF

v_call: TRBV7-2
j_call: TRBJ2-1
cdr3_length: 15
d_call: -
cdr3_nt: TGTGCCAGCAGGCGGGATGGGCTCTCCTACAATGAGCAGTTCTTC
cdr3_aa: CASRRDGLSYNEQFF

v_call: TRBV11-2
j_call: TRBJ1-2
cdr3_length: 15
d_call: -
cdr3_nt: TGTGCCAGCAGCCTGACTCCCTTCGGTAACTATGGCTACACCTTC
cdr3_aa: CASSLTPFGNYGYTF

v_call: TRBV10-2
j_call: TRBJ1-4
cdr3_length: 15
d_call: TRBD1
cdr3_nt: TGCGCCAGCAGTACAGGACAGGGGATTAATGAAAAACTGTTTTTT
cdr3_aa: CASSTGQGINEKLFF

v_call: TRBV28
j_call: TRBJ2-1
cdr3_length: 17
d_call: TRBD2
cdr3_nt: TGTGCCAGCAGTTACCTACCGGCTAGCGGCCTTTACAATGAGCAGTTCTTC
cdr3_aa: CASSYLPASGLYNEQFF

v_call: TRBV2
j_call: TRBJ2-3
cdr3_length: 15
d_call: TRBD1
cdr3_nt: TGTGCCAGCAGCCGCTGGGGACAGGGCGGAGATACGCAGTATTTT
cdr3_aa: CASSRWGQGGDTQYF

v_call: TRBV4-2
j_call: TRBJ2-1
cdr3_length: 17
d_call: TRBD1
cdr3_nt: TGTGCCAGCAGCCAAGTTTCTGGGACAGGGGCGTACAATGAGCAGTTCTTC
cdr3_aa: CASSQVSGTGAYNEQFF